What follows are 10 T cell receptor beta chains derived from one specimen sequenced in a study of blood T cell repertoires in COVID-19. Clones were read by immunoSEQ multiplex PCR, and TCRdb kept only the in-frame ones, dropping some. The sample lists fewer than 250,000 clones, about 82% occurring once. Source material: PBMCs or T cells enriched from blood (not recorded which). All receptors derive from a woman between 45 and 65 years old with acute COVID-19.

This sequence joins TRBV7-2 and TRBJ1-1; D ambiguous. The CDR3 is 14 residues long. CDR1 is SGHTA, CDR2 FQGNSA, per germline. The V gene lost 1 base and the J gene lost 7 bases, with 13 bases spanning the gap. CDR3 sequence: CASSLVTQSDEAFF. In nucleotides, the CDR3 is TGTGCCAGCAGCTTAGTTACCCAGTCCGATGAAGCTTTCTTT. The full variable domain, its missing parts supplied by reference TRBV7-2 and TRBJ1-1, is GAGVSQSPSNKVTEKGKDVELRCDPISGHTALYWYRQSLGQGLEFLIYFQGNSAPDKSGLPSDRFSAERTGGSVSTLTIQRTQQEDSAVYLCASSLVTQSDEAFFGQGTRLTVV.

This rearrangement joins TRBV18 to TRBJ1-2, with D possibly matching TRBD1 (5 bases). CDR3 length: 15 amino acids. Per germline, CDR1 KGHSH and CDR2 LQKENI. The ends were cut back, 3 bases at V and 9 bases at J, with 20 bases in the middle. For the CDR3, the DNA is TGTGCCAGCTCACCCGCTGGGGCAGGAGTGGGGAGCTACACCTTC. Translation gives CASSPAGAGVGSYTF.

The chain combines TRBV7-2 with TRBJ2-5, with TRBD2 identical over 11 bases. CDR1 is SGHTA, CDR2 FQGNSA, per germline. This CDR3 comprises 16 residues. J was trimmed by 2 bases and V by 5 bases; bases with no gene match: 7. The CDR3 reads CASSGGLAGFQETQYF. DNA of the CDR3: TGTGCCAGCAGCGGAGGACTAGCGGGTTTTCAAGAGACCCAGTACTTC.

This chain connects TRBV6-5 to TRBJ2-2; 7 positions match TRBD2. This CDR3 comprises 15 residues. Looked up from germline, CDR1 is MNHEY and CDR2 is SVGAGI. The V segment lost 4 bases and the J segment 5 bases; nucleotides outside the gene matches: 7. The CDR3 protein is CASSSPSGETGELFF. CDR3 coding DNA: TGTGCCAGCAGTTCACCTAGCGGAGAAACCGGGGAGCTGTTTTTT.

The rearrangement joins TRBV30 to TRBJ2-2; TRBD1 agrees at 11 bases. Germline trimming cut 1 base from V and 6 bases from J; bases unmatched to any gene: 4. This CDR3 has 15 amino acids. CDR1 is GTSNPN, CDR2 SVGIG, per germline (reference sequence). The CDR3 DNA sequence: TGTGCCTGGAGTGACGGACAGGGGGCATCCGGGGAGCTGTTTTTT. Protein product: CAWSDGQGASGELFF.

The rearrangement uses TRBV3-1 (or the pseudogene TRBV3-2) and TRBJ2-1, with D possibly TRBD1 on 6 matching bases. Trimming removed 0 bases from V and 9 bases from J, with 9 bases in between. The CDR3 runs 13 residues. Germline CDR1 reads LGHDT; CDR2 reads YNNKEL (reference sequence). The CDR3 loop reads CASSQEGRGEQFF. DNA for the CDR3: TGTGCCAGCAGCCAAGAGGGCAGGGGTGAGCAGTTCTTC.

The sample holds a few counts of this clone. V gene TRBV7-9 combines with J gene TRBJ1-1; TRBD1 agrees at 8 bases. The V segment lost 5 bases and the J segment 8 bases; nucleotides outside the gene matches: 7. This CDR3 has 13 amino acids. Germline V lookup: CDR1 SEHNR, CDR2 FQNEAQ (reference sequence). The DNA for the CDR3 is TGTGCCAGCAGCCTTAATACAGGGGGAGAAGCTTTCTTT. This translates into CASSLNTGGEAFF.

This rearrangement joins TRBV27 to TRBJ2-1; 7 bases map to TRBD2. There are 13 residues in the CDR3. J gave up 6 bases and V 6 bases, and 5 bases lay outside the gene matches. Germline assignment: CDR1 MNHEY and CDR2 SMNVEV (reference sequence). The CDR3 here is CASSRDYLNEQFF. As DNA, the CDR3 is TGTGCCAGCAGCCGGGACTACCTCAATGAGCAGTTCTTC.

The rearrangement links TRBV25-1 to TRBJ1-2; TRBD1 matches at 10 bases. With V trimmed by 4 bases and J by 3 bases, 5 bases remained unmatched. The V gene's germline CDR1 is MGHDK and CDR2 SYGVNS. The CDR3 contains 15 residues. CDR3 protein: CASSALGTGDYGYTF. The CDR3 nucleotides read TGTGCCAGCAGTGCTTTGGGGACAGGGGACTATGGCTACACCTTC.

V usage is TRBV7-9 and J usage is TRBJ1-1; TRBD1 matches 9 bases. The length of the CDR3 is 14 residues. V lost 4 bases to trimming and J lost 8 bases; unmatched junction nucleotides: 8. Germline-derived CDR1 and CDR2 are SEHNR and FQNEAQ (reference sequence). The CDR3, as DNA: TGTGCCAGCAGCTCCTGGACAGGGGTAATAGAAGCTTTCTTT. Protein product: CASSSWTGVIEAFF.